These 28 T cell receptor beta chains came from one sample sequenced in a study of identical twins. TCRdb fed the 5' RACE reads into MiXCR, producing one record per CDR3 protein. The sample gives hundreds of thousands of distinct CDR3 sequences, 6.5% to 9.5% of which show up once; roughly 2.1% is in the top ten. The sample was also reused in another study, on yellow fever vaccine responses in identical twins.

The specimen sequenced was memory (CD45RO+) T cells sorted from blood. All receptors derive from a woman aged 18 to 35 in good health.

The chain employs TRBV20-1 and TRBJ2-1, with TRBD2 matching over 11 bases. Germline values: CDR1 DFQATT, CDR2 SNEGSKA (reference sequence). This CDR3 is built from 14 residues. V lost 5 bases and J lost 2; bases outside the gene matches: 2. The CDR3 bases are TGCAGTGCTCCTAGCGGGGGGCCCTACAATGAGCAGTTCTTC. This sequence encodes CSAPSGGPYNEQFF.

This clonotype was detected only a few times. The J gene is TRBJ2-7, the V gene TRBV20-1; 8 positions match TRBD1. Germline loops: CDR1 DFQATT, CDR2 SNEGSKA (reference sequence). V lost 6 bases and J lost 2; bases outside the gene matches: 3. CDR3 length: 12 residues. The CDR3 is CSAGQGPYEQYV. In DNA, the CDR3 is TGCAGTGCCGGACAGGGTCCCTACGAGCAGTACGTC.

Only a few counts were recorded for this clonotype. The chain couples TRBV19 to TRBJ1-2; TRBD1 agrees at 10 bases. The CDR3 loop spans 12 amino acids. Germline V gene data show CDR1 as LNHDA and CDR2 as SQIVND (reference sequence). The junction had 4 bases not matched to a gene; V was cut back by 7 bases and J by 8 bases. In nucleotides, the CDR3 is TGTGCCAGTACTGGACAGGGGGTCGGCTACACCTTC. This translates into CASTGQGVGYTF.

This clonotype came up a few times. The chain is built from TRBV14 and TRBJ2-7; D unresolved. The germline gives CDR1 SGHDN, CDR2 FVKESK. The CDR3 has 12 residues. The V end was cut by 4 bases, the J end by 6 bases, with 10 bases between. DNA of the CDR3: TGTGCCAGCAGCCCTAAGGGCGCCGAGCAGTACTTC. It codes for CASSPKGAEQYF. The variable domain in full, with the rest retrieved from reference TRBV14 and TRBJ2-7, is EAGVTQFPSHSVIEKGQTVTLRCDPISGHDNLYWYRRVMGKEIKFLLHFVKESKQDESGMPNNRFLAERTGGTYSTLKVQPAELEDSGVYFCASSPKGAEQYFGPGTRLTVT.

Ten or more counts support this clonotype. V usage is TRBV20-1 and J usage is TRBJ2-5; 10 nucleotides align to TRBD2. The CDR3 covers 14 residues. V shed 8 bases, J shed 4 bases, and the junction held 10 bases outside the gene matches. Germline V CDR1 and CDR2: DFQATT, SNEGSKA (reference sequence). CDR3 DNA: TGCAGTTATCTAGCGGGGGCGAATTCAGAGACCCAGTACTTC. Residues: CSYLAGANSETQYF.

The V gene is TRBV7-9, the J gene TRBJ1-1, with unresolved D. The germline V and J ends were trimmed by 1 base and 6 bases, with 6 bases remaining between them. Germline-derived CDR1 and CDR2 are SEHNR and FQNEAQ (reference sequence). The CDR3 extends over 12 amino acids. CDR3 nucleotide sequence: TGTGCCAGCAGCTTAGTCGTCGCTGAAGCTTTCTTT. This gives the protein CASSLVVAEAFF.

The J gene is TRBJ2-7, the V gene TRBV5-5, with 8 bases fitting TRBD2. The V segment lost 1 base and the J segment 6 bases; nucleotides outside the gene matches: 6. The CDR3 runs 14 residues. Germline values: CDR1 SGHKS, CDR2 YYEKEE (reference sequence). The CDR3 coding sequence is TGTGCCAGCAGCTTGCCCGGGACTAGTGCCGAGCAGTACTTC. It specifies CASSLPGTSAEQYF.

This clonotype was detected ten times or more. The J gene is TRBJ2-2, the V gene TRBV5-1; TRBD2 might be the D (6 bases). In germline, CDR1 is SGHRS, CDR2 YFSETQ. The CDR3 totals 16 residues. With 4 bases removed from V and 4 bases from J, the gap between germline ends came to 17 bases. As DNA, the CDR3 is TGCGCCAGCAGCCCCGGGGACTGGGGCATCACCGGGGAGCTGTTTTTT. Translated: CASSPGDWGITGELFF. Looking up the rest from reference TRBV5-1 and TRBJ2-2 gives the full variable domain: KAGVTQTPRYLIKTRGQQVTLSCSPISGHRSVSWYQQTPGQGLQFLFEYFSETQRNKGNFPGRFSGRQFSNSRSEMNVSTLELGDSALYLCASSPGDWGITGELFFGEGSRLTVL.

This chain joins TRBV19 and TRBJ2-1; TRBD2 agrees at 9 bases. The CDR3 consists of 17 residues. Germline V gene data show CDR1 as LNHDA and CDR2 as SQIVND (reference sequence). V dropped 4 bases and J dropped 2; count of bases not matched to a gene: 9. CDR3 amino acids: CASSTLSGSFTYNEQFF. CDR3 coding DNA: TGTGCCAGTAGTACCCTTAGCGGGAGCTTCACCTACAATGAGCAGTTCTTC.

The J gene is TRBJ1-4, the V gene TRBV6-1; perhaps TRBD1 as D (6 bases). The CDR3 totals 16 residues. Trimming stripped 2 bases from V and 3 bases from J, with 13 bases between. Germline V gene lookup returns CDR1 MNHNS and CDR2 SASEGT. This chain's CDR3 is CASSEYTGASNEKLFF. In nucleotides, the CDR3 is TGTGCCAGCAGTGAATATACGGGGGCGTCTAATGAAAAACTGTTTTTT.

This clonotype showed up many times. The chain joins TRBV12-3 or TRBV12-4 to TRBJ1-5; TRBD1 agrees at 8 bases. This CDR3 spans 14 amino acids. V shed 7 bases, J shed 11 bases, and the junction held 13 bases outside the gene matches. The CDR3 spells CASTQQGAGRAQHF. The DNA for the CDR3 is TGTGCCAGCACCCAGCAGGGGGCCGGACGGGCCCAGCATTTT.

This clonotype was picked up a small number of times. The chain links TRBV11-2 to TRBJ2-3; 9 bases are shared with TRBD1. Germline V lookup: CDR1 SGHAT, CDR2 FQNNGV. Trimming at V came to 2 bases and at J to 1 base, leaving 13 bases not matched to a gene. The CDR3 contains 19 residues. CDR3 sequence reads: CASSLPLDRGGRGTDTQYF. DNA of the CDR3: TGTGCCAGCAGCTTACCCCTGGACAGGGGAGGAAGGGGCACAGATACGCAGTATTTT.

This clonotype was detected a few times. V gene TRBV6-1 combines with J gene TRBJ2-1; D may correspond to TRBD1 or TRBD2 (5 bases each). CDR3 size: 14 residues. V was trimmed by 1 base and J by 9 bases, leaving 13 bases between them. The germline V gene has CDR1 MNHNS and CDR2 SASEGT. The CDR3 loop is CASSEGPEGFEQFF. CDR3 nucleotide sequence: TGTGCCAGCAGTGAAGGCCCCGAGGGGTTTGAGCAGTTCTTC.

The chain couples TRBV7-8 to TRBJ1-5; weak D call: TRBD1 (5 bases). CDR1 is SGHVS and CDR2 is FQNEAQ in the germline V gene. V gave up 2 bases and J gave up 8 bases, with 19 bases separating them. The CDR3 has 16 residues. The CDR3 region has the DNA TGTGCCAGCAGCTTATCTAGGACGAGGGGTGGTAAGCCCCAGCATTTT. As protein: CASSLSRTRGGKPQHF.

V and J are TRBV11-2 and TRBJ2-7, with 11 bases lining up with TRBD2. Losses at the gene ends were 3 bases for V and 2 bases for J; bases not matched to a gene: 0. The CDR3 is made up of 14 amino acids. Per the germline V gene, CDR1 is SGHAT and CDR2 is FQNNGV. Here the CDR3 DNA reads TGTGCCAGCAGCTTTAGCGGGAGGGCCTACGAGCAGTACTTC. Its protein is CASSFSGRAYEQYF.

This clonotype appeared a few times. The rearrangement uses TRBV10-3 and TRBJ1-1; D is unclear. CDR3 size: 16 residues. The V gene lost 0 bases and the J gene lost 0 bases, with 11 bases spanning the gap. In germline, CDR1 is ENHRY, CDR2 SYGVKD. As DNA, the CDR3 is TGTGCCATCAGTGAGTCGAGTCCAGATATGAACACTGAAGCTTTCTTT. Protein sequence: CAISESSPDMNTEAFF.

The rearrangement links TRBV20-1 to TRBJ2-1; 13 bases line up with TRBD2. V shed 5 bases and J 7 bases; nucleotides not matched to a gene: 8. From germline, CDR1 is DFQATT and CDR2 SNEGSKA (reference sequence). The CDR3 spans 15 residues. CDR3 sequence (DNA): TGCAGTGCTCCCGGGACTAGCGGGAACAGGAATGAGCAGTTCTTC. It codes for CSAPGTSGNRNEQFF.

This clonotype was detected many times. The chain has TRBV12-3 or TRBV12-4 and TRBJ2-1; the match to TRBD2 covers 11 bases. Germline trimming cut 5 bases from V and 6 bases from J; bases unmatched to any gene: 9. This CDR3 has 16 amino acids. The DNA of the CDR3 is TGTGCCAGCAGTCTTCTAGCGGGAGGTCTCTCCAATGAGCAGTTCTTC. This sequence encodes CASSLLAGGLSNEQFF.

This clonotype showed up many times. The chain recombines TRBV4-1 with TRBJ2-7; TRBD2 is a possible D gene (5 bases). The germline gives CDR1 MGHRA, CDR2 YSYEKL. The CDR3 runs 17 residues. Trimming removed 0 bases at V and 3 bases at J, with 18 bases between. The CDR3 DNA is TGCGCCAGCAGCCAAGATTCGGTCCTGACTATCGGCTACGAGCAGTACTTC. It specifies CASSQDSVLTIGYEQYF.

This clonotype has at least ten counts. This chain connects TRBV20-1 to TRBJ2-6; 7 bases are a match to TRBD1. This CDR3 comprises 16 residues. V lost 6 bases, J lost 1 base, and 9 bases stayed unmatched. Germline lookup yields CDR1 DFQATT and CDR2 SNEGSKA (reference sequence). CDR3 residues: CSADMTGPSGANVLTF. The CDR3 DNA is TGCAGTGCCGATATGACAGGGCCTTCTGGGGCCAACGTCCTGACTTTC.

The J gene is TRBJ2-1, the V gene TRBV29-1; 16 bases are shared with TRBD2. CDR3 size: 14 residues. The ends lost 6 bases at V and 8 bases at J; junction bases unmatched: 4. The germline gives CDR1 SQVTM, CDR2 ANQGSEA. CDR3 sequence reads: CSVGTSGGVHEQFF. The CDR3 DNA follows: TGCAGCGTGGGGACTAGCGGGGGGGTCCATGAGCAGTTCTTC.

Many counts were recorded for this clonotype. J is TRBJ2-1 and V is TRBV6-5; 8 bases fit TRBD2. Germline-derived CDR1 and CDR2 are MNHEY and SVGAGI. The CDR3 consists of 16 residues. The J segment lost 7 bases and the V segment lost 2 bases, leaving 10 bases of the junction unmatched. The CDR3, as DNA: TGTGCCAGCAGTTACGACCTTAGCGGGAAAAGGAATGAGCAGTTCTTC. Residues: CASSYDLSGKRNEQFF.

This clonotype was seen many times. The chain recombines TRBV5-1 with TRBJ1-2; TRBD1 might be the D (5 bases). Germline CDR1 reads SGHRS; CDR2 reads YFSETQ. The V and J ends lost 8 bases and 4 bases respectively, with 21 bases between them. The CDR3 is made up of 15 amino acids. CDR3 amino acids: CASSTGDQNIYGYTF. The CDR3 DNA is TGCGCCAGTTCAACGGGGGACCAAAATATCTATGGCTACACCTTC.

Many counts were recorded for this clonotype. The chain joins TRBV12-3 or TRBV12-4 to TRBJ1-5, with 7 bases lining up with TRBD1. J was trimmed by 7 bases and V by 5 bases; bases with no gene match: 8. The CDR3 runs to 14 residues. DNA for the CDR3: TGTGCCAGCAGTGGGGCAGGGGGTGGGCAGCCCCAGCATTTT. Its translation is CASSGAGGGQPQHF.

This clonotype was recorded a few times. This chain connects TRBV5-6 to TRBJ2-5; the D is unclear. The germline V gene has CDR1 SGHDT and CDR2 YYEEEE. The CDR3 runs to 11 residues. V was cut by 0 bases and J by 14 bases, with 11 bases left in between. The CDR3, as DNA: TGTGCCAGCAGCTTGGTTCTAGGACCCTACTTC. As protein: CASSLVLGPYF.

This clonotype has just a few counts. This chain joins TRBV28 and TRBJ1-2; TRBD1 aligns across 10 bases. The CDR3 is made up of 17 amino acids. Germline V CDR1 and CDR2: MDHEN, SYDVKM. Unmatched junction bases numbered 13, after V lost 7 bases and J lost 2 bases. The CDR3 sequence is CASTSRPRTGGNYGYTF. The CDR3 bases are TGTGCCAGCACCTCGAGACCCCGGACAGGGGGGAACTATGGCTACACCTTC.

This clonotype came up many times. The rearrangement joins TRBV12-3 or TRBV12-4 to TRBJ2-1; 8 bases are a match to TRBD2. With 4 bases clipped from V and 2 bases from J, the junction kept 7 bases outside the gene matches. The CDR3 consists of 16 residues. This CDR3 reads CASSSRLSGTYNEQFF. The CDR3 DNA reads as TGTGCCAGCAGTTCTCGGCTTAGCGGGACCTACAATGAGCAGTTCTTC.

This sequence joins TRBV5-1 and TRBJ2-6; D remains unclear. The CDR3 spans 17 residues. Germline V gene sequence: CDR1 SGHRS, CDR2 YFSETQ. Trimming stripped 4 bases from V and 0 bases from J, with 14 bases between. The CDR3 sequence is CASSQVASISGANVLTF. The DNA of the CDR3 is TGCGCCAGCAGCCAAGTCGCTTCGATCTCTGGGGCCAACGTCCTGACTTTC.